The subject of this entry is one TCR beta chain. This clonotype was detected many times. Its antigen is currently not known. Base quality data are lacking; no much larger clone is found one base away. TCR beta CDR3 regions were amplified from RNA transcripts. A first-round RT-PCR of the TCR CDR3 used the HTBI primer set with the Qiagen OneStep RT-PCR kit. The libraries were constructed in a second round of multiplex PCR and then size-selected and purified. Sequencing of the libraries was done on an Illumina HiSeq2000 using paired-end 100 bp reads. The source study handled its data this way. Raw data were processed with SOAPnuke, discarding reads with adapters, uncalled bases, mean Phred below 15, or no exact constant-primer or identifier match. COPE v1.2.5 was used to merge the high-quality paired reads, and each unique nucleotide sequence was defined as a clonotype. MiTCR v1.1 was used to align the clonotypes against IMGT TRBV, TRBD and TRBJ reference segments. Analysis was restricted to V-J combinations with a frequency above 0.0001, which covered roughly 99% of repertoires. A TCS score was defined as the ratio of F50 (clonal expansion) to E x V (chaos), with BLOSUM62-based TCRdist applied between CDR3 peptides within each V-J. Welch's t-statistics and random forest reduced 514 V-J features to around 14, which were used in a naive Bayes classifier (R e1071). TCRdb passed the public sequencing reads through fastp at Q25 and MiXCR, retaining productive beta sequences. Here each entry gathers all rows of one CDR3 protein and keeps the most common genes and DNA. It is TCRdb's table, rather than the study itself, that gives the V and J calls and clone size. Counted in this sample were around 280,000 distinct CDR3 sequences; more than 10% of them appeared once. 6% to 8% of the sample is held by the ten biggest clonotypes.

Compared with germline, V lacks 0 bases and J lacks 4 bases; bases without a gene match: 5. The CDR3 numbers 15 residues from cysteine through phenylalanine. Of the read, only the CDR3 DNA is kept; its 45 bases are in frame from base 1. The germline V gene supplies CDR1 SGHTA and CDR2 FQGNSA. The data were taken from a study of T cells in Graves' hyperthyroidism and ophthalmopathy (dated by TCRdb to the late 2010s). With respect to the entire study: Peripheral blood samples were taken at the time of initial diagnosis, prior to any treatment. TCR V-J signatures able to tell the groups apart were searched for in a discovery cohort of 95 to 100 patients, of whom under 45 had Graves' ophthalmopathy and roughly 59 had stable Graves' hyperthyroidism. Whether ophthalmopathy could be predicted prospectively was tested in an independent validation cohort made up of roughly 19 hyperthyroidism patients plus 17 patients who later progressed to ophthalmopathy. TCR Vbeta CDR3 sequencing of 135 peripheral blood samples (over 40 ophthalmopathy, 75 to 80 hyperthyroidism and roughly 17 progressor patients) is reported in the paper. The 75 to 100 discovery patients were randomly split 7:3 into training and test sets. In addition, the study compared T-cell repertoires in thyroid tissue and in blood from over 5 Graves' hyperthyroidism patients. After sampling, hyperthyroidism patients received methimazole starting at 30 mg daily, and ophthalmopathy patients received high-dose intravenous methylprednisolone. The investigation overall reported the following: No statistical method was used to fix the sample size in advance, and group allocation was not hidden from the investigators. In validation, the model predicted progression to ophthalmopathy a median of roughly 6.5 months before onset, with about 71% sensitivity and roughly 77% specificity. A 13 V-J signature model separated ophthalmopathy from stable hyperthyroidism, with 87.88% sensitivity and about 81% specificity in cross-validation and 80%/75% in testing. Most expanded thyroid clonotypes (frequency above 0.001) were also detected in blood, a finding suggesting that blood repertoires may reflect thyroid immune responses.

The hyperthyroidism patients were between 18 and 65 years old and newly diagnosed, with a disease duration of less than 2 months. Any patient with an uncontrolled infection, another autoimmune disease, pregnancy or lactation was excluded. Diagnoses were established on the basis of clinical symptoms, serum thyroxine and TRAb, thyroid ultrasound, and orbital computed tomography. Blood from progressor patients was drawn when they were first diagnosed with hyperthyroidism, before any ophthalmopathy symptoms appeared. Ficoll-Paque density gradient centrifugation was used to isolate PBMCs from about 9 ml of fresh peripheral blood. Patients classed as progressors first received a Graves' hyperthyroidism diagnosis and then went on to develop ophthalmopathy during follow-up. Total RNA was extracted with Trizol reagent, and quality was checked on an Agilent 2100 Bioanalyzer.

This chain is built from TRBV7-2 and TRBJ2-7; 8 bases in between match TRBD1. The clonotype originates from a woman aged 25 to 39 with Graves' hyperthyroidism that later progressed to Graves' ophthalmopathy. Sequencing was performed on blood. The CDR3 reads CASSLALNRGYEQYF. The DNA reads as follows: TGTGCCAGCAGCTTAGCGCTTAACAGGGGGTACGAGCAGTACTTC. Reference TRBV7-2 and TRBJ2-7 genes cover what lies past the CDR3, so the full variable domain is GAGVSQSPSNKVTEKGKDVELRCDPISGHTALYWYRQSLGQGLEFLIYFQGNSAPDKSGLPSDRFSAERTGGSVSTLTIQRTQQEDSAVYLCASSLALNRGYEQYFGPGTRLTVT.